These 5 T cell receptor beta chains came from one sample sequenced in a study of graft-versus-host responses after intestinal transplantation. Clones were read by immunoSEQ multiplex PCR, and TCRdb kept only the in-frame ones, dropping some. The table records roughly 13,000 clones, approximately 84% of them present only once. Sequencing used PBMCs, obtained almost 310 days after intestinal transplant. These receptor sequences come from a human patient who received an intestinal transplant, so some T cells may come from the graft donor.

The V gene is TRBV6-6, the J gene TRBJ1-1, with D hard to call. Per germline, CDR1 MNHNY and CDR2 SVGAGI (reference sequence). This CDR3 contains 15 residues. V lost 4 bases and J 6 bases, leaving 18 bases between the germline ends. The CDR3 DNA sequence: TGTGCCAGCAGTTCCACCAATACCGGACGGGCTGAAGCTTTCTTT. Its protein is CASSSTNTGRAEAFF.

The CDR3 reads CASTPQGDSTDTQYF. In DNA form, the CDR3 reads TGTGCCAGCACCCCTCAAGGGGACAGCACAGATACGCAGTATTTT. J is TRBJ2-3 and V is TRBV6-6, with D perhaps being TRBD1 or TRBD2 (5 bases each). The CDR3 length is 15 residues. Germline V gene data show CDR1 as MNHNY and CDR2 as SVGAGI (reference sequence). The V and J ends lost 7 bases and 0 bases respectively, with 14 bases between them.

This rearrangement joins TRBV15 to TRBJ2-1; 9 bases line up with TRBD2. Germline lookup yields CDR1 LNHNV and CDR2 YYDKDF (reference sequence). The ends lost 3 bases at V and 0 bases at J; junction bases unmatched: 3. The CDR3 extends over 16 amino acids. CDR3 in DNA: TGTGCCACCAGCAGTGAAGCGGGAGGCTCCTACAATGAGCAGTTCTTC. This translates into CATSSEAGGSYNEQFF.

J is TRBJ2-1 and V is TRBV10-3, with 14 nucleotides matching TRBD2. V dropped 3 bases and J dropped 6; count of bases not matched to a gene: 16. CDR1 ENHRY and CDR2 SYGVKD come from the germline V gene. The CDR3 extends over 20 amino acids. The CDR3 here is CAISEVGLAGGRGYSNEQFF. DNA of the CDR3: TGTGCCATCAGTGAAGTAGGACTAGCGGGAGGACGGGGCTACAGCAATGAGCAGTTCTTC.

The rearrangement links TRBV11-1 to TRBJ1-2, with D perhaps matching TRBD1 (5 bases). The CDR3 runs to 14 residues. V was trimmed by 3 bases and J by 8 bases, leaving 16 bases between them. CDR1 and CDR2 (germline): SGHAT, FQDESV (reference sequence). In DNA form, the CDR3 reads TGTGCCAGCAGCTTCCCGGGCGGGGCGCGGGGCTACACCTTC. This translates into CASSFPGGARGYTF.